This TCR beta chain was obtained from a study of CD4 and CD8 cells across lung adenocarcinoma regions. Samples came from patients with localized non-small cell lung adenocarcinoma. A single record per CDR3 protein comes from TCRdb applying MiXCR to the PCR reads. Counted here are 12,000 or so distinct CDR3 sequences, about 45% occurring once; the ten biggest clones make up over 25%. CDR1 is WSHSY, CDR2 SAAADI, per germline. The CDR3 is made up of 14 amino acids. After removal of 4 bases from V and 5 bases from J, the junction contained 3 bases not matched to a gene. There are many counts of this clonotype.

The sample taken for sequencing was CD8+ T cells from the margin of a lung tumor. The receptor comes from a male donor with lung adenocarcinoma. The CD4 and CD8 labels of this study may be unreliable. The J gene is TRBJ2-1, the V gene TRBV10-2, with 9 bases matching TRBD1. This chain's CDR3 is CASSAQGAHNEQFF. The CDR3 DNA is TGCGCCAGCAGTGCACAGGGGGCCCACAATGAGCAGTTCTTC.